This T cell receptor beta chain derives from a study of response to subunit inactivated influenza vaccine. Whole-study results and caveats: Authors proposed each seasonal influenza vaccination draws in few new T cells.

Germline loops: CDR1 MNHEY, CDR2 SVGEGT. This CDR3 is 15 amino acids long. V lost 4 bases and J lost 2, with 12 bases in between. The table lists this clonotype with many counts. As yet, its antigen is unknown. TCRdb reprocessed the RT-PCR reads with MiXCR, giving one entry per CDR3 protein. The sample records 450,000 to 600,000 distinct CDR3 sequences, roughly 7.6% being singletons. Here the sequenced sample was PBMCs from blood, taken roughly 24 months after vaccination. The sequence derives from a man between 50 and 69 years old who received an inactivated influenza vaccine. V usage is TRBV6-2 or TRBV6-3 and J usage is TRBJ1-5; D possibly corresponds to TRBD1 (6 bases). The CDR3 loop reads CASSWPGAGNQPQHF. CDR3 nucleotide sequence: TGTGCCAGCAGTTGGCCAGGGGCGGGCAATCAGCCCCAGCATTTT.